In its sample, the clone carrying this T cell receptor beta chain was seen a few times. This CDR3 spans 13 amino acids. Germline V gene data show CDR1 as DFQATT and CDR2 as SNEGSKA (reference sequence). V trimming: 3 bases; J trimming: 5 bases; junction bases outside the gene matches: 3. Thyroid surgery had not been preceded by any treatment in any patient. The sample originates from a study of metastatic and nonmetastatic thyroid tumors. Using MiXCR, TCRdb reanalyzed the PCR reads. Seen here are several thousand clones, approximately 31% observed once, and the top ten hold less than 30%. This TCR was recovered from a female donor with papillary thyroid cancer or a benign thyroid nodule (not recorded which). Some clones in this sample may be carry-over from other donors' samples. The sample was tumor tissue. This rearrangement joins TRBV20-1 to TRBJ2-5; TRBD2 aligns across 10 bases. DNA for the CDR3: TGCAGTGCTAGCCTAGCGGGAGTGGAGACCCAGTACTTC. Protein sequence: CSASLAGVETQYF.